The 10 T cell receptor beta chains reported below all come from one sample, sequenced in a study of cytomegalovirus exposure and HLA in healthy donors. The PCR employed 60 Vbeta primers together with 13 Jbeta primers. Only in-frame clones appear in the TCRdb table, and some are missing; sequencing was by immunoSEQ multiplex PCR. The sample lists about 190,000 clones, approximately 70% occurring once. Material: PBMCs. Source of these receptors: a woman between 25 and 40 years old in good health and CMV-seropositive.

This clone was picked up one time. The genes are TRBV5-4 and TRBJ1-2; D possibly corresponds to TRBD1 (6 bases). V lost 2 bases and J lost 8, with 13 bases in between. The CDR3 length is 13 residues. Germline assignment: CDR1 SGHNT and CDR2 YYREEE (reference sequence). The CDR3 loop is CASSFRGGIGYTF. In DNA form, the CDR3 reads TGTGCCAGCAGCTTTCGTGGGGGCATCGGCTACACCTTC.

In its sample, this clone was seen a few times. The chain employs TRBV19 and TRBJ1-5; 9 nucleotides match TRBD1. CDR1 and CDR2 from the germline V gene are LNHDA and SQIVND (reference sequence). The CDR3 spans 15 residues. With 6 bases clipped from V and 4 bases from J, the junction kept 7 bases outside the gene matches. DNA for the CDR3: TGTGCCAGTAGCCAGTGGGACAGGGTTAATCAGCCCCAGCATTTT. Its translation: CASSQWDRVNQPQHF.

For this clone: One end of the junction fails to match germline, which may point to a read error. DNA of the CDR3: TGTGCTAGCAGCTACCTTGAGCGGGATAGCAATGAGCAGTTCTTC. Protein sequence: CASSYLERDSNEQFF. The V gene is TRBV7-7, the J gene TRBJ2-1; 7 bases map to TRBD2. Looked up from germline, CDR1 is SSHAT and CDR2 is FNYEAQ (reference sequence). There are 15 residues in the CDR3.

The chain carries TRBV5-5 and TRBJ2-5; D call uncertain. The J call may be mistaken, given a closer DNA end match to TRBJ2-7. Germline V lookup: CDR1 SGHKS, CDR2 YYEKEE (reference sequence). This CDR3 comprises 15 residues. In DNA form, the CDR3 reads TGTGCCAGCAGCTTGGACCTCACAAGCGCGTACGAGCAGTACTTC. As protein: CASSLDLTSAYEQYF.

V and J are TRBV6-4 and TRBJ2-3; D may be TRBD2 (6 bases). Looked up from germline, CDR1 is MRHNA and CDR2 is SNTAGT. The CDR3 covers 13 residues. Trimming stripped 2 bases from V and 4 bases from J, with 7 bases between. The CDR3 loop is CASSDPGADTQYF. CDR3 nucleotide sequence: TGTGCCAGCAGTGACCCGGGGGCAGATACGCAGTATTTT.

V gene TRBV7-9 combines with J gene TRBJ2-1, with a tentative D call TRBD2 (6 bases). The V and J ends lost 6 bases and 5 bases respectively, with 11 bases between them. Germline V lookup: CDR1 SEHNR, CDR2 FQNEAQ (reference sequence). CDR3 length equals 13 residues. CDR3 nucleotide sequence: TGTGCCAGCAGGGGAGGACCCAACAATGAGCAGTTCTTC. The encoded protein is CASRGGPNNEQFF.

The CDR3 nucleotides read TGCGCCAGCAGCTTTGGGACTGGCGATGAGCAGTTCTTC. Translation gives CASSFGTGDEQFF. The chain uses TRBV5-1 and TRBJ2-1, with TRBD2 as a possible D gene (6 bases). V was cut by 2 bases and J by 8 bases, with 11 bases left in between. The CDR3 is made up of 13 amino acids. Germline V gene data show CDR1 as SGHRS and CDR2 as YFSETQ.

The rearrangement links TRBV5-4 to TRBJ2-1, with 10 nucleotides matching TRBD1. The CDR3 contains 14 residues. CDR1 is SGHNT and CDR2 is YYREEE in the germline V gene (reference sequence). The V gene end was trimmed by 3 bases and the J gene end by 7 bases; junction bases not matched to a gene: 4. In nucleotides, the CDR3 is TGTGCCAGCAGCTCAAGACAGGGGGCGAATGAGCAGTTCTTC. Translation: CASSSRQGANEQFF. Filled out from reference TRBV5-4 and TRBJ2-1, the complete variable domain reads ETGVTQSPTHLIKTRGQQVTLRCSSQSGHNTVSWYQQALGQGPQFIFQYYREEENGRGNFPPRFSGLQFPNYSSELNVNALELDDSALYLCASSSRQGANEQFFGPGTRLTVL.

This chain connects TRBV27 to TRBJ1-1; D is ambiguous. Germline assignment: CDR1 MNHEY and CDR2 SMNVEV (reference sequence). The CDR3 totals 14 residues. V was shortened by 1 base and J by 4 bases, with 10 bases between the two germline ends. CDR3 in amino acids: CASSLFGGPTEAFF. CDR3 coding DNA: TGTGCCAGCAGTTTATTTGGAGGGCCCACTGAAGCTTTCTTT.

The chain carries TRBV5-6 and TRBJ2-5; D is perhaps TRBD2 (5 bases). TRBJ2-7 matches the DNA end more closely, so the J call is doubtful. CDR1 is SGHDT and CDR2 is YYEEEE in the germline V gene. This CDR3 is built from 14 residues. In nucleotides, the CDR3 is TGTGCCAGCAGCTTCGGTCGTCTAGCATACGAGCAGTACTTC. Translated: CASSFGRLAYEQYF.